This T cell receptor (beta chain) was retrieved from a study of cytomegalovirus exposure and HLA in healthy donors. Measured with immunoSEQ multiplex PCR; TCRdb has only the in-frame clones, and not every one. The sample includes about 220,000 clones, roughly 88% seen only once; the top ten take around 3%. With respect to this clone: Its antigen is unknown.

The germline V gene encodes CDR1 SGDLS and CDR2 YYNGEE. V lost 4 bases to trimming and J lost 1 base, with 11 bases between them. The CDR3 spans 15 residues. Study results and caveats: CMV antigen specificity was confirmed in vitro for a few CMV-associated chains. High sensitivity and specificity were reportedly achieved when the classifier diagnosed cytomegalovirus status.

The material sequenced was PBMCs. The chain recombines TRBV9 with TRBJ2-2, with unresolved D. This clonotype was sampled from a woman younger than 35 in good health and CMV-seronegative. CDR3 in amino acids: CASSFTTGNTGELFF. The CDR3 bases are TGTGCCAGCAGCTTCACGACTGGGAACACCGGGGAGCTGTTTTTT.